The TCR beta chain under discussion was sequenced for a study of human T cells and chemical hapten exposure. Looked up from germline, CDR1 is SGHAT and CDR2 is FQNNGV. This CDR3 spans 13 amino acids. The junction had 4 bases not matched to a gene; V was cut back by 6 bases and J by 5 bases. The library labeled individual cDNA molecules by adding unique molecular identifiers to them. TCRdb reanalysed the reads using MiXCR and keeps one entry per CDR3 protein. The sample shows about 120,000 distinct CDR3 sequences, 6.5% to 10% of them seen only once. Total RNA was isolated from unfractionated whole blood. This clonotype was seen repeatedly, ten times or more.

Sequencing was performed on whole blood. V and J are TRBV11-2 and TRBJ2-7; 10 bases align to TRBD1. This receptor was taken from a human donor in good health. Some clones in this sample may be carry-over from other donors' samples. The CDR3 DNA reads TGTGCCAGCAGATCGACAGGGGGCAACGAGCAGTACTTC. Translation: CASRSTGGNEQYF.